This note documents a single T cell receptor (beta chain) sequence. The entry originates in a study of blood T cell repertoires in COVID-19. Looking at the study overall: The United States, Italy and Spain were the sources of the acute and convalescent COVID-19 samples. Nucleic acid was either cDNA or gDNA, and it came from T cells, B-cell-depleted T cells, or PBMCs.

The CDR3 runs 17 residues. Germline CDR1 and CDR2: SGHKS and YYEKEE (reference sequence). Unmatched junction bases numbered 7, after V lost 4 bases and J lost 3 bases. How the authors handled the data: How many nucleated cells were present was estimated from reference gene primer amplification. Data came from immunoSEQ multiplex PCR; TCRdb stores just in-frame clones and leaves some out. The DNA was the basis for D and trimming; V, J and clone size are from that table. The sample includes about 25,000 clones, more than 65% of them seen just once. The source of this sequence is a man aged 45-60 years with active or convalescent COVID-19. The material sequenced was peripheral blood. The chain recombines TRBV5-5 with TRBJ2-1, with 13 bases fitting TRBD2. In DNA, the CDR3 is TGTGCCAGCAGCCCCGGACTAGCGGGAGTGTACTACAATGAGCAGTTCTTC. Encoded protein: CASSPGLAGVYYNEQFF.